A selection of T cell receptor beta chains follows, all from one sample in a study of control samples from healthy donors and cancer patients. Generated by immunoSEQ multiplex PCR, the TCRdb table keeps only in-frame clones and is missing some. The sample has about 100,000 clones; 87% are singletons. The sample consisted of blood. The receptors were sampled from a woman in her forties or fifties in good health. CDR3s leave out the opening cysteine and the closing phenylalanine or tryptophan. Fields, in order: J gene, V gene, CDR3 protein.

>TRBJ1-2|TRBV6-5
ASSYSGQGIGGYT
>TRBJ1-2|TRBV6-1
ASSEVVPYGYT
>TRBJ2-6|TRBV13
ASSFSGSSGANVLT
>TRBJ2-1|TRBV24-1
ATSDPSGRAVNEQF
>TRBJ2-3|TRBV7-9
ASSSRLAVADTQY
>TRBJ2-3|TRBV5-1
ASSFPPQGGRASGRIPQNTQY
>TRBJ1-3|TRBV27
ASSPREEHTIY
>TRBJ2-5|TRBV5-1
ASSLVSGYQETQY
>TRBJ2-3|TRBV2
ASRRGQGASDTQY
>TRBJ2-1|TRBV24-1
ATGDRAKYNEQF
>TRBJ1-2|TRBV27
ASRTWAGADYGYT
>TRBJ1-5|TRBV29-1
SVASAGGTQPQH
>TRBJ1-4|TRBV7-9
ASTPEATNEKLF
>TRBJ2-3|TRBV3-1/TRBV3-2
ASSRNSNGDTQY
>TRBJ2-3|TRBV2
ASRETDTQY
>TRBJ2-1|TRBV6-5
ASRRDKSSYNEQF
>TRBJ1-1|TRBV6-1
ASSETQSQGRAF
>TRBJ1-1|TRBV19
ASSIGTGMNTEAF
>TRBJ2-7|TRBV4-1
ASSQADTGTPSYEQY
>TRBJ2-3|TRBV11-2
ASSLNLLDTQY